The T cell receptor beta chain described here comes from a study of shared clonotypes between healthy human individuals. The study's findings and limits: Memory subsets generally showed smaller estimated richness than naive subsets did.

Remarks on this clone: Its matching antigen is unknown.

Assay used: immunoSEQ multiplex PCR; TCRdb lists only in-frame clones, some missing. The profile covers roughly 2,500,000 clones, with 93% appearing a single time and more than 0.35% taken by the ten largest. Germline V CDR1 and CDR2: LNHDA, SQIVND (reference sequence). V gave up 6 bases and J gave up 1 base; unmatched junction bases: 7. The CDR3 contains 15 residues. Sequences were obtained from naive CD4+ T cells from PBMCs. Stated subset: CD45RA+ positively selected. This chain connects TRBV19 to TRBJ2-7; TRBD1 aligns across 9 bases. The origin of this receptor is a young man in good health. Some clones in this sample may be carry-over from other donors' samples. CDR3 residues: CASSQWGTGSYEQYF. The CDR3 region has the DNA TGTGCCAGTAGCCAGTGGGGGACAGGGTCCTACGAGCAGTACTTC.